This T cell receptor (beta chain) is drawn from a study of radiation and T cells in renal cell carcinoma. Time point denoted: blood 2 weeks post-SBRT. The treatment denotes: 15 Gy SBRT to primary tumor, nephrectomy 4 weeks later. Radiation-treated patients gave blood at baseline, week 2 and week 4. Profiled with immunoSEQ multiplex PCR; TCRdb holds only in-frame clones, not every one. This sample has about 49,000 clones; 80% occur once, and the top ten carry around 31%. The input for sequencing was blood, taken from a patient whose treatment included radiotherapy and nephrectomy. The receptor's source is a woman aged 70 to 79 with renal cell carcinoma.

In nucleotides, the CDR3 is TGTGCCAGCAGCCGGGACTTCTCTTACAATGAGCAGTTCTTC. Translating it yields CASSRDFSYNEQFF. The chain recombines TRBV4-2 with TRBJ2-1; tentatively, D is TRBD2 (6 bases). In germline, CDR1 is LGHNA, CDR2 YNFKEQ. Deletions cut 4 bases from V and 4 bases from J, with 11 bases between. CDR3 length: 14 residues.